The subject of this entry is one TCR beta chain. Its antigen is as yet unknown. The data stem from a study of CD8+ T cells in alopecia areata. Study conclusions and caveats: The presence of one nonresponder keeps the tie between baseline CD8+ expansion and response uncertain.

Sequencing templates came from extracted RNA that was reverse transcribed into cDNA. TCRdb's table, derived via immunoSEQ multiplex PCR, lists solely in-frame clones and lacks some. Of about 270,000 clones in the sample, about three fifths were seen once. V lost 7 bases, J lost 0 bases, and 11 bases lay in between. The germline V gene has CDR1 SGDLS and CDR2 YYNGEE. This CDR3 has 13 amino acids. Treatment here: oral pan-JAK inhibitor, 5-10 mg twice daily. This material consisted of CD4+ T cells sorted from blood, taken around week 54, from a patient treated with tofacitinib. The sequence derives from a human donor with alopecia areata. J is TRBJ2-7 and V is TRBV9; D might be TRBD1 (6 bases). As DNA, the CDR3 is TGTGCCAGCTCCGGGACACCCTCCTACGAGCAGTACTTC. This codes for CASSGTPSYEQYF.